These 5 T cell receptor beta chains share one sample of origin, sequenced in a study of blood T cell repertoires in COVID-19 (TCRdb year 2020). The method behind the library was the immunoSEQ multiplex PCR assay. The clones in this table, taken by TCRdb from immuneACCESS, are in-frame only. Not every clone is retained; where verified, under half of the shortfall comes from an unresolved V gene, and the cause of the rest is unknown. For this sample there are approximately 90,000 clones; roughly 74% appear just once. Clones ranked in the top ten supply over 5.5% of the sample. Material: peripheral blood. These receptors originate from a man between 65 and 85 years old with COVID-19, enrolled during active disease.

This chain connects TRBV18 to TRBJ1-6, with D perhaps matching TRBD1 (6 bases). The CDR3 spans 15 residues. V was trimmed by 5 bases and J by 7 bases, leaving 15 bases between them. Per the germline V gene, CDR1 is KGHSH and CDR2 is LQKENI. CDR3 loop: CASSYTTGANSPLHF. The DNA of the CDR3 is TGTGCCAGCTCATACACGACAGGCGCCAATTCACCCCTCCACTTT.

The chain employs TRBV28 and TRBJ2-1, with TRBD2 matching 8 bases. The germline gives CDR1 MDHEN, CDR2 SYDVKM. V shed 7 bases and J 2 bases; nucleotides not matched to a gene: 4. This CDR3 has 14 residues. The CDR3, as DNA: TGTGCCAGCACTTCGGGGGGGGCCTACAATGAGCAGTTCTTC. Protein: CASTSGGAYNEQFF.

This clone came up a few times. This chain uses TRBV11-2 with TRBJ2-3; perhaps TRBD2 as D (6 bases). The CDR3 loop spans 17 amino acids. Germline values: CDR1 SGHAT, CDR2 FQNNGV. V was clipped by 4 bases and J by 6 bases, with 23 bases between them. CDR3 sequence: CASSSFLAEATRDTQYF. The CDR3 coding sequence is TGTGCCAGCAGCTCCTTCTTAGCGGAGGCCACCCGGGATACGCAGTATTTT.

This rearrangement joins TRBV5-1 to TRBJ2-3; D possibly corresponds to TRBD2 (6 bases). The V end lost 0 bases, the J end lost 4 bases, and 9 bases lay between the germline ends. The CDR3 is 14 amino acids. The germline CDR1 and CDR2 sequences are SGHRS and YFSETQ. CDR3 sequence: CASSLAGAPDTQYF. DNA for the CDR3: TGCGCCAGCAGCTTGGCGGGAGCCCCAGATACGCAGTATTTT.

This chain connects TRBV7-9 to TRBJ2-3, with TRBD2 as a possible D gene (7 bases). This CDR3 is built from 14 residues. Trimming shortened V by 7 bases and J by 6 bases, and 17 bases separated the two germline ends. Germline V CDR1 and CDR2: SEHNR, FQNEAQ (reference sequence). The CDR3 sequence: CASTPEGGADTQYF. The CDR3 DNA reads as TGTGCCAGCACCCCGGAAGGGGGGGCGGATACGCAGTATTTT.